The 4 T cell receptor beta chains below come from one sample, sequenced in a study of blood T cell repertoires in COVID-19 (dated by TCRdb to about 2020). The protocol used for the library was the immunoSEQ multiplex PCR assay. TCRdb took over this immuneACCESS table, retaining in-frame rearrangements with V and J assigned. Such tables are incomplete; in checked studies, under half of the missing clones stem from an unresolved V gene, and the remainder is unexplained. In all, the sample holds about 50,000 clones, and about 91% of those were seen once. The ten largest clonotypes hold more than 5.5% of the sample. The specimen was peripheral blood. These receptors all stem from a man aged 50-59 years with active COVID-19.

V usage is TRBV2 and J usage is TRBJ2-3; TRBD2 agrees at 11 bases. With 4 bases clipped from V and 5 bases from J, the junction kept 8 bases outside the gene matches. The CDR3 is 16 amino acids. Germline-derived CDR1 and CDR2 are SNHLY and FYNNEI. The CDR3 reads CASSVWLAGGKDTQYF. The CDR3 DNA follows: TGTGCCAGCAGTGTTTGGCTAGCGGGGGGCAAAGATACGCAGTATTTT.

V is TRBV11-2 and J is TRBJ2-1; tentative D call: TRBD1 (5 bases). This CDR3 has 15 amino acids. The germline CDR1 and CDR2 sequences are SGHAT and FQNNGV. Deletions cut 2 bases from V and 12 bases from J, with 20 bases between. CDR3 region: CASSLHRGHNLGQFF. The CDR3 nucleotides are TGTGCCAGCAGCTTACACCGCGGACATAATTTAGGGCAGTTCTTC.

The chain has TRBV5-4 and TRBJ2-1; D possibly corresponds to TRBD2 (6 bases). The CDR3 extends over 15 amino acids. The germline gives CDR1 SGHNT, CDR2 YYREEE (reference sequence). The V gene lost 2 bases and the J gene lost 8 bases, with 17 bases spanning the gap. DNA of the CDR3: TGTGCCAGCAGCTTCCCCGGGAGATCCGGCGATGAGCAGTTCTTC. This encodes CASSFPGRSGDEQFF.

This chain links TRBV18 with TRBJ2-3; D may be TRBD1 (7 bases). Germline V gives CDR1 KGHSH, CDR2 LQKENI. Trimming took off 2 bases at V and 0 bases at J, with 9 bases between the two ends. This CDR3 spans 15 amino acids. The CDR3: CASSPSGGSTDTQYF. The CDR3 region has the DNA TGTGCCAGCTCACCATCAGGGGGGAGCACAGATACGCAGTATTTT.